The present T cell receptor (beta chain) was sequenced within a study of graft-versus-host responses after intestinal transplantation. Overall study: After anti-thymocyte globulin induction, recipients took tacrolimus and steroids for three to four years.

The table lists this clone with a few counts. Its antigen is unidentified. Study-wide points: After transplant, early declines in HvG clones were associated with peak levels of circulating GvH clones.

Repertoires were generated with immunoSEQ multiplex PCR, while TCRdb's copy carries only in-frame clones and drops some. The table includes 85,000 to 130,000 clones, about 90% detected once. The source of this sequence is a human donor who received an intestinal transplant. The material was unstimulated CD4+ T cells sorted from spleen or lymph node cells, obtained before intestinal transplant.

CDR3 loop: CASSERQHSYEQYF. CDR3 nucleotides: TGTGCCAGCAGTGAACGCCAGCACTCCTACGAGCAGTACTTC. The chain recombines TRBV6-1 with TRBJ2-7; D is undetermined. The germline V gene encodes CDR1 MNHNS and CDR2 SASEGT. There are 14 residues in the CDR3. The V gene lost 2 bases and the J gene lost 0 bases, with 8 bases spanning the gap.